Within the sample, the clone carrying this TCR beta chain is large (0.1 to 1%). This CDR3 has 13 amino acids. V was cut by 2 bases and J by 6 bases, with 8 bases left in between. The sample originates from a study of control samples from healthy donors and cancer patients. Clones were read by immunoSEQ multiplex PCR, and TCRdb kept only the in-frame ones, dropping some. The sample records 100,000 to 150,000 clones, around nine tenths being singletons. The clonotype comes from a man aged 50-59 years with head and neck cancer. Sequencing input: PBMCs. This chain links TRBV12-3 or TRBV12-4 with TRBJ2-1; TRBD2 is a possible D gene (5 bases). CDR3 sequence: CASSLSSGNEQFF. The CDR3 coding sequence is TGTGCCAGCAGTTTATCCAGCGGCAATGAGCAGTTCTTC.